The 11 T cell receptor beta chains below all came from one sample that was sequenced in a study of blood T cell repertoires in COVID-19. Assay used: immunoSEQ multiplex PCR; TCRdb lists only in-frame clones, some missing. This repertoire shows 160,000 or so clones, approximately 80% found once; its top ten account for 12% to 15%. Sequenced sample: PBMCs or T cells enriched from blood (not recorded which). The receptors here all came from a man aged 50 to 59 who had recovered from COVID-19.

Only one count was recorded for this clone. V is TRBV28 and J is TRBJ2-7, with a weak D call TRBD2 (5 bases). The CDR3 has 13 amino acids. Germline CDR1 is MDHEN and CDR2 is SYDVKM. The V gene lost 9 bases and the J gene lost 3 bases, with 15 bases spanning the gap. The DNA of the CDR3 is TGTGCCAGTTACAGCTTCGGGGACTACGAGCAGTACTTC. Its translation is CASYSFGDYEQYF.

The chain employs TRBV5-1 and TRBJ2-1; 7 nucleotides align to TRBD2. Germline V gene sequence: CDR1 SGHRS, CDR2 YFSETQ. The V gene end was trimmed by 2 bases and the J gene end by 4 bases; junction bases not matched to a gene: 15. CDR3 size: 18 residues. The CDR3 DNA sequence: TGCGCCAGCAGCTTAGGAGTCCGCAGCGGGGTGGGATACAATGAGCAGTTCTTC. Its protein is CASSLGVRSGVGYNEQFF.

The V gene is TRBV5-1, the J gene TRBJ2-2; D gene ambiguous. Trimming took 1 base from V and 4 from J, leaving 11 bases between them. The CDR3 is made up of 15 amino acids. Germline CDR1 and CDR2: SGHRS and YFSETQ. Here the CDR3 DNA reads TGCGCCAGCAGCTTGTTTCAGGAAGGCACCGGGGAGCTGTTTTTT. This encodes CASSLFQEGTGELFF.

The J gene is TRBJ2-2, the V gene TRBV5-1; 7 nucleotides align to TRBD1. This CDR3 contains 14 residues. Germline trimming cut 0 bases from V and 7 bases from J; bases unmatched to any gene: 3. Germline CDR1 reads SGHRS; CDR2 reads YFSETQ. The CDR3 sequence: CASSLDQGDGELFF. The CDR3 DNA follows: TGCGCCAGCAGCTTGGACCAGGGGGACGGGGAGCTGTTTTTT.

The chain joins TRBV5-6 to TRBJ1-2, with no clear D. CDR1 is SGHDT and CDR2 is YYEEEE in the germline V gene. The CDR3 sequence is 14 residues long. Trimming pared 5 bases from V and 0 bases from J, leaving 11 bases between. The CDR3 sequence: CASRVGHSNYGYTF. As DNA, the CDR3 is TGTGCCAGCAGGGTGGGCCACTCTAACTATGGCTACACCTTC.

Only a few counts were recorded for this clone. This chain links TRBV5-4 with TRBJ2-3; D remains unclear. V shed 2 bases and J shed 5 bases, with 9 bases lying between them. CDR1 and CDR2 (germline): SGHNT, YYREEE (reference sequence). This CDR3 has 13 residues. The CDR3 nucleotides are TGTGCCAGCAGCTTACCGACTCGAGATACGCAGTATTTT. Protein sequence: CASSLPTRDTQYF.

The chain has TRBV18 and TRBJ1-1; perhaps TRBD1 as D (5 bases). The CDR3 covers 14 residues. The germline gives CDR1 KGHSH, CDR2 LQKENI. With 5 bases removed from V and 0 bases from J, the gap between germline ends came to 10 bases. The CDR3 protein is CASSTAGMNTEAFF. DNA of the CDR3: TGTGCCAGCTCAACGGCAGGGATGAACACTGAAGCTTTCTTT. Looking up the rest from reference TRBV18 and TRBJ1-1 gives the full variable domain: NAGVMQNPRHLVRRRGQEARLRCSPMKGHSHVYWYRQLPEEGLKFMVYLQKENIIDESGMPKERFSAEFPKEGPSILRIQQVVRGDSAAYFCASSTAGMNTEAFFGQGTRLTVV.

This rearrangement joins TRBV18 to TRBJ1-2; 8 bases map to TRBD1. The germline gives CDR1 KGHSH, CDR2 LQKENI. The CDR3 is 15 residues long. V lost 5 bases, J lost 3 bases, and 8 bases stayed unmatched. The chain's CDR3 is CASSGQGSSYYGYTF. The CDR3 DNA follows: TGTGCCAGCTCAGGACAGGGATCGAGCTACTATGGCTACACCTTC.

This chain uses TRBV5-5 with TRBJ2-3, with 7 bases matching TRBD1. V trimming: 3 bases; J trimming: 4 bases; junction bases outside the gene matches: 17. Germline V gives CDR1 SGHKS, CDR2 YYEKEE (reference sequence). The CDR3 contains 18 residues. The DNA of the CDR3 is TGTGCCAGCAGCTACTACTTGGGACAGAGAGGCCACGCAGATACGCAGTATTTT. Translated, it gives CASSYYLGQRGHADTQYF. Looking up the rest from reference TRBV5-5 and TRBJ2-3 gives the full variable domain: DAGVTQSPTHLIKTRGQQVTLRCSPISGHKSVSWYQQVLGQGPQFIFQYYEKEERGRGNFPDRFSARQFPNYSSELNVNALLLGDSALYLCASSYYLGQRGHADTQYFGPGTRLTVL.

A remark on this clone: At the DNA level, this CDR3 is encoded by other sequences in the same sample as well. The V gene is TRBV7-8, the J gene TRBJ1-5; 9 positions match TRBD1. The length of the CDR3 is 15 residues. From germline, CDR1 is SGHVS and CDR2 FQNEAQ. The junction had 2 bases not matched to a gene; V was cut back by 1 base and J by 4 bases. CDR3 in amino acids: CASSLVGTGNQPQHF. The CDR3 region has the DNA TGTGCCAGCAGCTTAGTCGGGACAGGGAATCAGCCCCAGCATTTT.

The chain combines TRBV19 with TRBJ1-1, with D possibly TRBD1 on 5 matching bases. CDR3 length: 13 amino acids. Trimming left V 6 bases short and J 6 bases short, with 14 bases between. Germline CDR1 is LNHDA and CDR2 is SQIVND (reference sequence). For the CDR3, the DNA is TGTGCCAGTAGGCGCAGGGTTGGGTCTGAAGCTTTCTTT. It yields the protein CASRRRVGSEAFF.